A selection of T cell receptor beta chains follows, all from one sample in a study of T-cell memory formation after mild COVID-19. TCRdb ran MiXCR on the 5' RACE reads and lists one entry per CDR3 protein. Here the sample spans approximately 400,000 distinct CDR3 sequences, more than 15% being singletons. What was sequenced was PBMCs or a T cell subset sorted from them (not recorded which). These receptor sequences come from a man younger than 35 who had mild COVID-19 (a few samples of this study predate the infection). Cell type and time point are not known. Both conserved end residues are part of each CDR3. The order of the fields is D gene, V gene, clone size, J gene, CDR3 length, CDR3 DNA, CDR3 protein. D genes are given only for firm matches. For some rows the clone size is stated as once, few or many, or as a class when expanded; others skip it.

TRBD2	TRBV2	-	TRBJ2-1	16	TGTGCCAGCAGGGCTTTCAGCGGGGGGGCCGGGAATGAGCAGTTCTTC	CASRAFSGGAGNEQFF
-	TRBV5-1	-	TRBJ2-5	15	TGCGCCAGCAGCTTACAGGGGAGCGGGGAGGAGACCCAGTACTTC	CASSLQGSGEETQYF
TRBD1	TRBV19	-	TRBJ2-2	15	TGTGCCAGTAGTAGCCCCGAGGGGGCCGGCGGGGAGCTGTTTTTT	CASSSPEGAGGELFF
-	TRBV25-1	few	TRBJ2-5	15	TGTGCCAGCAGTGAATTCTGGACTAAGGAAGAGACCCAGTACTTC	CASSEFWTKEETQYF
-	TRBV18	-	TRBJ2-3	16	TGTGCCAGCTCTCTACTTTCCCACGGGGGCACAGATACGCAGTATTTT	CASSLLSHGGTDTQYF
-	TRBV20-1	-	TRBJ2-5	14	TGCAGTGCTAGACCTTTCCGGGGACAAGAGACCCAGTACTTC	CSARPFRGQETQYF
-	TRBV4-3	-	TRBJ2-7	15	TGCGCCAGCAGCCCCGGGCGGCTGAGCTCCTACGAGCAGTACTTC	CASSPGRLSSYEQYF
TRBD2	TRBV7-8	few	TRBJ2-1	14	TGTGCCAGCAGCCCGGGACTAGCGGTCAATGAGCAGTTCTTC	CASSPGLAVNEQFF
-	TRBV5-1	-	TRBJ2-5	14	TGCGCCAGCACCCCGAGTCCCCAAGGCGAGACCCAGTACTTC	CASTPSPQGETQYF
-	TRBV4-1	few	TRBJ2-2	14	TGCGCCAGCAGCCAAAGCCTTGGCACCGGGGAGCTGTTTTTT	CASSQSLGTGELFF
-	TRBV9	few	TRBJ1-2	16	TGTGCCAGCAGCGTAGACGTGGCACGACTTAACTATGGCTACACCTTC	CASSVDVARLNYGYTF
-	TRBV7-3	few	TRBJ2-3	16	TGTGCCAGCAGCACTGGGGGGCGGGGGATCACAGATACGCAGTATTTT	CASSTGGRGITDTQYF
-	TRBV4-2	few	TRBJ2-3	17	TGTGCCAGCAGCCAAGAAACGGGCGGGGCAAGCACAGATACGCAGTATTTT	CASSQETGGASTDTQYF
-	TRBV2	few	TRBJ2-3	14	TGTGCCAGCGCCGAAAGTAGTAGCACAGATACGCAGTATTTT	CASAESSSTDTQYF
-	TRBV7-8	-	TRBJ2-5	15	TGTGCCAGCAGTATAGGGGGGGGTATACGAGAGACCCAGTACTTC	CASSIGGGIRETQYF
-	TRBV11-2	-	TRBJ1-2	14	TGTGCCAGCAGCTCGTCCGGACTGAACTATGGCTACACCTTC	CASSSSGLNYGYTF
-	TRBV7-2	few	TRBJ2-3	15	TGTGCCAGCAGACTACTCGGGGGTACCACAGATACGCAGTATTTT	CASRLLGGTTDTQYF
TRBD1	TRBV30	-	TRBJ1-2	14	TGTGCCTGGAGGAAGGACAGGGGAGTCTATGGCTACACCTTC	CAWRKDRGVYGYTF
-	TRBV12-3/TRBV12-4	many	TRBJ1-5	14	TGTGCCAGCAGTTTTCGTACTGGGGGTCAGCCCCAGCATTTT	CASSFRTGGQPQHF
-	TRBV27	-	TRBJ2-3	13	TGTGCCAGCAGTTTTCGCGTCACAGATACGCAGTATTTT	CASSFRVTDTQYF
-	TRBV12-3/TRBV12-4	few	TRBJ1-6	11	TGTGCCAGCAGTAAACCGGGGGCCCTCCACTTT	CASSKPGALHF
-	TRBV20-1	-	TRBJ1-2	14	TGCAGTGCTAGAGCCGGGGGTACGATTGATGGCTACACCTTC	CSARAGGTIDGYTF
-	TRBV12-3/TRBV12-4	-	TRBJ1-6	13	TGTGCCAGCAGATCAGGGTATAATTCACCCCTCCACTTT	CASRSGYNSPLHF
-	TRBV3-1	few	TRBJ2-3	14	TGTGCCAGCAGCCGGGTGGCTAGCACAGATACGCAGTATTTT	CASSRVASTDTQYF
-	TRBV20-1	few	TRBJ1-5	15	TGCAGTGCTAGATCCCAGGACCCACGAGATCAGCCCCAGCATTTT	CSARSQDPRDQPQHF
TRBD1	TRBV10-3	-	TRBJ2-5	15	TGTGCCATCAGAGTAAAACAGGGGGGCGAAGAGACCCAGTACTTC	CAIRVKQGGEETQYF
TRBD1	TRBV4-1	few	TRBJ1-1	16	TGCGCCAGCAGCCACCGCAGGGGGGGTGTGAACACTGAAGCTTTCTTT	CASSHRRGGVNTEAFF
-	TRBV3-1	-	TRBJ2-1	17	TGTGCCAGCAGCCTCCTGTTGGGGGGAGGTACTTACAATGAGCAGTTCTTC	CASSLLLGGGTYNEQFF
-	TRBV20-1	few	TRBJ1-1	14	TGCAGTGCTAGAGATCCTCAGGGGCACACTGAAGCTTTCTTT	CSARDPQGHTEAFF
-	TRBV5-6	-	TRBJ1-6	15	TGTGCCAGCACGAGGGGCAGCTCCTATAATTCACCCCTCCACTTT	CASTRGSSYNSPLHF
TRBD2	TRBV29-1	few	TRBJ2-5	15	TGCAGCGTTGAAGATGGGCGGGGGGCCTGGGAGACCCAGTACTTC	CSVEDGRGAWETQYF
TRBD2	TRBV5-1	-	TRBJ2-1	17	TGCGCCAGCAGCCTGTCCTCCGGGGGGGCCGCCTACAATGAGCAGTTCTTC	CASSLSSGGAAYNEQFF
-	TRBV5-1	many	TRBJ2-7	15	TGCGCCAGCAGCCTCGGGACTGACAGCTCCTACGAGCAGTACTTC	CASSLGTDSSYEQYF
-	TRBV5-1	few	TRBJ2-3	20	TGCGCCAGCAGCTTGGATGCTTGGTCTCTCCGGGACGGGGAAGAGGATACGCAGTATTTT	CASSLDAWSLRDGEEDTQYF
-	TRBV9	-	TRBJ2-7	14	TGTGCCAGCAGCGTAGTTCCGGGCTCCTACGAGCAGTACTTC	CASSVVPGSYEQYF
-	TRBV12-3/TRBV12-4	-	TRBJ2-7	14	TGTGCCAGCAGTTTAGATGGGCCTTACTACGAGCAGTACTTC	CASSLDGPYYEQYF
-	TRBV7-2	many	TRBJ1-5	14	TGTGCCAGCAGCCCGGGACTTGGGGCTCAGCCCCAGCATTTT	CASSPGLGAQPQHF
TRBD2	TRBV7-9	-	TRBJ2-3	15	TGTGCCAGCAGATCTCTAGCGGGGGACACAGATACGCAGTATTTT	CASRSLAGDTDTQYF
TRBD2	TRBV6-5	-	TRBJ2-1	15	TGTGCCAGCAGTTACGGACGGGGGGGCCCCAATGAGCAGTTCTTC	CASSYGRGGPNEQFF
TRBD2	TRBV20-1	-	TRBJ2-3	15	TGCAGTGCTAGAGATATCGCGGGGGTAACAGATACGCAGTATTTT	CSARDIAGVTDTQYF
-	TRBV5-8	-	TRBJ2-4	13	TGTGCCAGCAGCATACTAGCCAAAAACATTCAGTACTTC	CASSILAKNIQYF
-	TRBV5-4	-	TRBJ1-4	13	TGTGCCAGCAGCTTTTGGGGCAATGAAAAACTGTTTTTT	CASSFWGNEKLFF
-	TRBV30	few	TRBJ2-6	12	TGTGCCTGGGGTTTGGGGGCCAACGTCCTGACTTTC	CAWGLGANVLTF
-	TRBV12-3/TRBV12-4	-	TRBJ1-2	13	TGTGCCAGCAGACTGCTCGCTAACTATGGCTACACCTTC	CASRLLANYGYTF
-	TRBV29-1	few	TRBJ2-5	14	TGCAGCGTGGGGTTGAAAGGGAGCGGCGAGACCCAGTACTTC	CSVGLKGSGETQYF